One and the same sample provided the 17 T cell receptor beta chains below, sequenced in a study of cytomegalovirus exposure and HLA in healthy donors. The method was immunoSEQ multiplex PCR; TCRdb's version includes in-frame clones alone and lacks a portion of them. The sample gives roughly 150,000 clones, roughly 84% of which show up once; approximately 10% is in the top ten. What was sequenced was PBMCs. These receptor sequences come from a man aged 25 to 40 in good health and CMV-seropositive.

This clone was seen once. The chain couples TRBV10-3 to TRBJ2-1; 10 nucleotides agree with TRBD2. CDR1 ENHRY and CDR2 SYGVKD come from the germline V gene. The V segment lost 1 base and the J segment 8 bases; nucleotides outside the gene matches: 8. The CDR3 totals 16 residues. CDR3 protein: CAISEWVASGRHEQFF. The DNA of the CDR3 is TGTGCCATCAGTGAGTGGGTGGCTAGCGGGAGACATGAGCAGTTCTTC.

At least ten counts were recorded for this clone. The rearrangement uses TRBV19 and TRBJ2-3, with D possibly matching TRBD2 (5 bases). V shed 3 bases and J shed 4 bases, with 14 bases lying between them. The CDR3 totals 15 residues. Germline CDR1 LNHDA, CDR2 SQIVND (reference sequence). CDR3 residues: CASSISTGIADTQYF. The CDR3 nucleotides are TGTGCCAGTAGTATTTCAACCGGGATCGCAGATACGCAGTATTTT.

The gene calls are TRBV6-1 and TRBJ2-1; D is possibly TRBD1 (5 bases). The CDR3 is 14 amino acids. Germline CDR1 MNHNS, CDR2 SASEGT. The V end was cut by 2 bases, the J end by 8 bases, with 13 bases between. The CDR3 spells CASSELFWGHEQFF. DNA for the CDR3: TGTGCCAGCAGTGAACTCTTCTGGGGCCATGAGCAGTTCTTC.

The chain links TRBV7-9 to TRBJ2-7; 10 bases fit TRBD1. The CDR3 contains 17 residues. The trim removed 1 base at V and 7 bases at J, leaving 13 bases unmatched. Germline CDR1 is SEHNR and CDR2 is FQNEAQ (reference sequence). The CDR3 sequence: CASSLGVGDRGLNEQYF. The DNA of the CDR3 is TGTGCCAGCAGCTTAGGAGTGGGAGACAGGGGGCTGAATGAGCAGTACTTC.

This chain links TRBV6-1 with TRBJ1-4, with a weak D call TRBD1 (5 bases). Germline V gene data show CDR1 as MNHNS and CDR2 as SASEGT. Between the trimmed V and J ends, which lost 8 bases and 6 bases, there was a span of 19 bases. The CDR3 is 15 amino acids. The CDR3 bases are TGTGCCAGCGGCGGGGGGGGGACGGTGGATGAAAAACTGTTTTTT. Translated, it gives CASGGGGTVDEKLFF.

The chain combines TRBV15 with TRBJ2-1, with TRBD2 matching 15 bases. The V gene end was trimmed by 0 bases and the J gene end by 4 bases; junction bases not matched to a gene: 7. The germline V gene encodes CDR1 LNHNV and CDR2 YYDKDF (reference sequence). The CDR3 spans 19 residues. The CDR3 bases are TGTGCCACCAGCAGAGACGGGACTAGCGGGAGGTATGAGTACAATGAGCAGTTCTTC. It encodes CATSRDGTSGRYEYNEQFF. The complete variable domain, with remaining parts taken from reference TRBV15 and TRBJ2-1, reads DAMVIQNPRYQVTQFGKPVTLSCSQTLNHNVMYWYQQKSSQAPKLLFHYYDKDFNNEADTPDNFQSRRPNTSFCFLDIRSPGLGDTAMYLCATSRDGTSGRYEYNEQFFGPGTRLTVL.

The chain has TRBV19 and TRBJ2-7; 8 bases agree with TRBD1. V shed 1 base, J shed 0 bases, and the junction held 2 bases outside the gene matches. The CDR3 has 15 amino acids. Per germline, CDR1 LNHDA and CDR2 SQIVND (reference sequence). The CDR3 DNA follows: TGTGCCAGTAGTATAGGGACAGGGCCCTCCTACGAGCAGTACTTC. Amino acids: CASSIGTGPSYEQYF.

V gene TRBV4-1 combines with J gene TRBJ2-7; tentative D call: TRBD2 (5 bases). The CDR3 has 16 residues. Germline CDR1 and CDR2: MGHRA and YSYEKL. With 1 base removed from V and 7 bases from J, the gap between germline ends came to 20 bases. The chain's CDR3 is CASSQGRADPAGEQYF. Written as DNA, the CDR3 is TGCGCCAGCAGCCAAGGGCGGGCAGACCCGGCCGGGGAGCAGTACTTC.

The chain uses TRBV19 and TRBJ1-2, with 9 bases aligning to TRBD1. V lost 6 bases and J lost 7; bases outside the gene matches: 12. The CDR3 loop spans 15 amino acids. Germline loops: CDR1 LNHDA, CDR2 SQIVND (reference sequence). CDR3: CASRYPGQGESGYTF. As DNA, the CDR3 is TGTGCCAGTAGGTACCCGGGACAGGGTGAATCTGGCTACACCTTC.

This rearrangement joins TRBV10-3 to TRBJ1-2, with D uncertain. CDR3 length equals 11 residues. The germline CDR1 and CDR2 sequences are ENHRY and SYGVKD. V was clipped by 2 bases and J by 8 bases, with 6 bases between them. The CDR3 coding sequence is TGTGCCATCAGTGAGCCCATCGGCTACACCTTC. The encoded protein is CAISEPIGYTF.

The chain is built from TRBV9 and TRBJ2-1; D is unclear. V was clipped by 3 bases and J by 0 bases, with 10 bases between them. The CDR3 totals 15 residues. From germline, CDR1 is SGDLS and CDR2 YYNGEE. The CDR3 region is CASSDRLSSYNEQFF. CDR3 sequence (DNA): TGTGCCAGCAGCGATAGATTAAGCTCCTACAATGAGCAGTTCTTC.

The V and J genes are TRBV5-1 and TRBJ2-1, with 8 bases fitting TRBD1. The length of the CDR3 is 14 residues. The germline gives CDR1 SGHRS, CDR2 YFSETQ. J gave up 9 bases and V 4 bases, and 9 bases lay outside the gene matches. CDR3 DNA sequence: TGCGCCAGCAGCCTTCGGCCAGGGGGCCTTGAGCAGTTCTTC. This translates into CASSLRPGGLEQFF. Based on the CDR3 plus reference TRBV5-1 and TRBJ2-1, the full variable domain is KAGVTQTPRYLIKTRGQQVTLSCSPISGHRSVSWYQQTPGQGLQFLFEYFSETQRNKGNFPGRFSGRQFSNSRSEMNVSTLELGDSALYLCASSLRPGGLEQFFGPGTRLTVL.

The CDR3 is CASSFSQGDTEAFF. DNA for the CDR3: TGTGCCAGCAGCTTTAGTCAGGGGGACACTGAAGCTTTCTTT. This chain joins TRBV11-2 and TRBJ1-1; 7 positions match TRBD1. CDR1 is SGHAT, CDR2 FQNNGV, per germline. The V segment lost 3 bases and the J segment 3 bases; nucleotides outside the gene matches: 4. This CDR3 spans 14 amino acids.

The chain employs TRBV29-1 and TRBJ2-7; the match to TRBD2 covers 8 bases. There are 14 residues in the CDR3. The V segment lost 3 bases and the J segment 7 bases; nucleotides outside the gene matches: 11. Per germline, CDR1 SQVTM and CDR2 ANQGSEA. The CDR3 loop reads CSVEVVAPGGEQYF. CDR3 bases: TGCAGCGTTGAGGTAGTAGCCCCGGGGGGGGAGCAGTACTTC.

This clone showed up just once. The chain carries TRBV5-1 and TRBJ2-3; 10 nucleotides agree with TRBD2. Germline CDR1 SGHRS, CDR2 YFSETQ. This CDR3 comprises 15 residues. V lost 0 bases to trimming and J lost 4 bases; unmatched junction nucleotides: 2. The CDR3 loop is CASSLVLAGADTQYF. CDR3 nucleotides: TGCGCCAGCAGCTTGGTGCTAGCGGGAGCAGATACGCAGTATTTT.

This chain links TRBV6-5 with TRBJ1-1; 7 bases match TRBD1. Germline CDR1 and CDR2: MNHEY and SVGAGI. This CDR3 is 15 amino acids long. With V trimmed by 2 bases and J by 6 bases, 9 bases remained unmatched. CDR3 amino acids: CASSYVGQEIPEAFF. Here the CDR3 DNA reads TGTGCCAGCAGTTACGTAGGACAGGAGATCCCTGAAGCTTTCTTT.

V and J are TRBV10-3 and TRBJ2-2; weak D call: TRBD2 (6 bases). The CDR3 sequence is 15 residues long. The ends were cut back, 3 bases at V and 4 bases at J, with 12 bases in the middle. The germline V gene has CDR1 ENHRY and CDR2 SYGVKD. CDR3 DNA: TGTGCCATCAGTGAACAGCGGGTCGCCACCGGGGAGCTGTTTTTT. Translating gives CAISEQRVATGELFF.